Following are 21 T cell receptor beta chains from one sample sequenced in a study of T-cell reconstitution after alpha-beta-depleted transplantation in children. Unique molecular identifiers were used in preparing the TCRbeta library. TCRdb analysed the PCR reads with MiXCR anew, one entry per CDR3 protein. The sample records fewer than 750,000 distinct CDR3 sequences, roughly a quarter being singletons. The specimen comprised PBMCs, sampled before TCRalphabeta/CD19-depleted stem cell transplant. Receptors originate from a boy in the first two years of life with Wiskott-Aldrich syndrome, due to receive a stem cell transplant.

The rearrangement joins TRBV7-2 to TRBJ2-7; 8 positions match TRBD1. With V trimmed by 1 base and J by 2 bases, 4 bases remained unmatched. Germline V gene data show CDR1 as SGHTA and CDR2 as FQGNSA. The CDR3 extends over 15 amino acids. The CDR3 nucleotides are TGTGCCAGCAGCTTAGTTAGGGACAGGACCTACGAGCAGTACTTC. Translated, it gives CASSLVRDRTYEQYF.

The chain joins TRBV30 to TRBJ2-3; tentative D call: TRBD1 (5 bases). The length of the CDR3 is 12 residues. The germline V gene has CDR1 GTSNPN and CDR2 SVGIG (reference sequence). Deletions cut 0 bases from V and 5 bases from J, with 6 bases between. The CDR3 protein is CAWSVRGDTQYF. The CDR3 region has the DNA TGTGCCTGGAGTGTAAGGGGAGATACGCAGTATTTT.

This rearrangement joins TRBV20-1 to TRBJ1-4, with 9 bases lining up with TRBD1. Germline V gene data show CDR1 as DFQATT and CDR2 as SNEGSKA (reference sequence). V lost 5 bases, J lost 5 bases, and 6 bases stayed unmatched. CDR3 length equals 14 residues. In DNA form, the CDR3 reads TGCAGTGCTCCCTCGACAGGGGGAAATGAAAAACTGTTTTTT. This codes for CSAPSTGGNEKLFF.

The sample holds a few counts of this clonotype. The J gene is TRBJ2-3, the V gene TRBV5-1; TRBD2 agrees at 8 bases. Per germline, CDR1 SGHRS and CDR2 YFSETQ. This CDR3 has 17 residues. Germline trimming cut 0 bases from V and 1 base from J; bases unmatched to any gene: 7. The CDR3 protein is CASSLAMSGRGTDTQYF. CDR3 sequence (DNA): TGCGCCAGCAGCTTGGCTATGAGCGGGAGAGGCACAGATACGCAGTATTTT.

This clonotype has more than one count but fewer than ten. This chain connects TRBV4-1 to TRBJ2-3; D gene unclear. The CDR3 covers 13 residues. V was pared by 6 bases and J by 9 bases, with 16 bases between. CDR1 and CDR2 (germline): MGHRA, YSYEKL. CDR3 DNA sequence: TGCGCCAGCAGTCCAACCGACTCTTACACGCAGTATTTT. This gives the protein CASSPTDSYTQYF.

The chain combines TRBV20-1 with TRBJ2-3; D unresolved. CDR3 length: 14 amino acids. V shed 0 bases and J shed 1 base, with 8 bases lying between them. The germline V gene has CDR1 DFQATT and CDR2 SNEGSKA (reference sequence). CDR3: CSARDEVGTDTQYF. The CDR3, as DNA: TGCAGTGCTAGAGACGAGGTCGGCACAGATACGCAGTATTTT.

The chain uses TRBV12-3 or TRBV12-4 and TRBJ2-3; the D call may be TRBD1 or TRBD2 (5 bases each). The CDR3 spans 15 residues. V was shortened by 2 bases and J by 2 bases, with 11 bases between the two germline ends. Written as DNA, the CDR3 is TGTGCCAGCAGTTTATCTGGGGGAGCCACAGATACGCAGTATTTT. Translated: CASSLSGGATDTQYF.

V gene TRBV7-9 combines with J gene TRBJ2-3; TRBD2 matches 10 bases. CDR1 is SEHNR, CDR2 FQNEAQ, per germline (reference sequence). The CDR3 has 16 residues. After removal of 3 bases from V and 5 bases from J, the junction contained 8 bases not matched to a gene. The CDR3 here is CASSFILAGVEDTQYF. Written as DNA, the CDR3 is TGTGCCAGCAGCTTCATTCTAGCGGGAGTTGAAGATACGCAGTATTTT.

The J gene is TRBJ2-1, the V gene TRBV9; tentative D call: TRBD2 (5 bases). The CDR3 spans 16 residues. Per the germline V gene, CDR1 is SGDLS and CDR2 is YYNGEE. V was cut by 0 bases and J by 2 bases, with 12 bases left in between. The CDR3 sequence is CASSVGADGAYNEQFF. The CDR3 DNA reads as TGTGCCAGCAGCGTAGGGGCGGACGGGGCCTACAATGAGCAGTTCTTC.

The gene calls are TRBV5-1 and TRBJ2-5; no clear D. V lost 5 bases and J lost 5, with 16 bases in between. The CDR3 has 14 residues. Germline values: CDR1 SGHRS, CDR2 YFSETQ. The CDR3: CASSIGPRKETQYF. In DNA, the CDR3 is TGCGCCAGCAGTATCGGCCCGAGGAAGGAGACCCAGTACTTC.

The chain joins TRBV5-1 to TRBJ2-3, with no clear D. The CDR3 has 12 amino acids. Germline-derived CDR1 and CDR2 are SGHRS and YFSETQ. Trimming cost V 6 bases and J 3 bases, with 8 bases left between them. The CDR3 nucleotides are TGCGCCAGCACCTCCAGGACAGATACGCAGTATTTT. Its translation is CASTSRTDTQYF.

This clonotype has only a few counts. The rearrangement links TRBV5-1 to TRBJ2-3, with TRBD2 matching 9 bases. The CDR3 covers 17 residues. V lost 4 bases and J lost 3; bases outside the gene matches: 12. The germline CDR1 and CDR2 sequences are SGHRS and YFSETQ. Here the CDR3 reads CASSGVRDSGSTDTQYF. The CDR3 bases are TGCGCCAGCAGCGGGGTAAGAGATAGCGGGAGTACAGATACGCAGTATTTT.

This clonotype occurred a few times. The V and J genes are TRBV6-5 and TRBJ2-7; TRBD1 is a possible D gene (6 bases). Germline V gene data show CDR1 as MNHEY and CDR2 as SVGAGI. V was pared by 4 bases and J by 0 bases, with 16 bases between. The CDR3 has 16 amino acids. For the CDR3, the DNA is TGTGCCAGCAGTTCCCTCCGAGGACAGTCCTCCTACGAGCAGTACTTC. This sequence encodes CASSSLRGQSSYEQYF.

The chain recombines TRBV7-2 with TRBJ1-6; D is undetermined. This CDR3 region has 14 residues. V lost 3 bases and J lost 14, with 17 bases in between. Per germline, CDR1 SGHTA and CDR2 FQGNSA. In DNA form, the CDR3 reads TGTGCCAGCAGCTTTAGGAAATGGGGAGGCACCCTCCACTTT. Translated: CASSFRKWGGTLHF.

This clonotype has just a few counts. V gene TRBV4-1 combines with J gene TRBJ2-2; D unresolved. The V and J ends lost 0 bases and 1 base respectively, with 9 bases between them. This CDR3 is 16 amino acids long. The germline gives CDR1 MGHRA, CDR2 YSYEKL. CDR3: CASSQDSRQNTGELFF. The CDR3 DNA is TGCGCCAGCAGCCAAGATAGTAGACAGAACACCGGGGAGCTGTTTTTT.

This clonotype appeared a few times. The chain carries TRBV27 and TRBJ2-7; TRBD1 might be the D (5 bases). Per the germline V gene, CDR1 is MNHEY and CDR2 is SMNVEV (reference sequence). The CDR3 length is 13 residues. V was trimmed by 8 bases and J by 1 base, leaving 12 bases between them. The CDR3 here is CASHGAGSYEQYF. The CDR3 DNA reads as TGTGCCAGCCATGGGGCAGGGTCCTACGAGCAGTACTTC.

This clonotype has just a few counts. The rearrangement uses TRBV27 and TRBJ1-5; 7 bases fit TRBD1. Germline CDR1 and CDR2: MNHEY and SMNVEV (reference sequence). Unmatched junction bases numbered 10, after V lost 5 bases and J lost 0 bases. CDR3 size: 17 residues. DNA for the CDR3: TGTGCCAGCAGTCCCCGGACAGGAAAGATTAGCAATCAGCCCCAGCATTTT. Its translation is CASSPRTGKISNQPQHF.

This chain joins TRBV29-1 and TRBJ1-5; D is possibly TRBD1 (6 bases). Germline V lookup: CDR1 SQVTM, CDR2 ANQGSEA. Trimming cost V 6 bases and J 3 bases, with 12 bases left between them. This CDR3 contains 13 residues. CDR3 amino acids: CSVQQGYNQPQHF. The CDR3 nucleotides are TGCAGCGTGCAACAGGGTTACAATCAGCCCCAGCATTTT.

This clonotype was picked up a small number of times. The J gene is TRBJ2-1, the V gene TRBV9; a weak D match, TRBD2 (6 bases). The CDR3 has 16 residues. Trimming cost V 1 base and J 5 bases, with 16 bases left between them. The germline V gene has CDR1 SGDLS and CDR2 YYNGEE. The CDR3 spells CASSVLISGLNNEQFF. In nucleotides, the CDR3 is TGTGCCAGCAGCGTATTGATATCGGGACTTAACAATGAGCAGTTCTTC.

There are a few counts of this clonotype. The chain joins TRBV9 to TRBJ2-2, with D uncertain. This CDR3 is 13 amino acids long. V shed 0 bases and J shed 4 bases, with 4 bases lying between them. The V gene's germline CDR1 is SGDLS and CDR2 YYNGEE. DNA for the CDR3: TGTGCCAGCAGCGTAGGCAGCACCGGGGAGCTGTTTTTT. The encoded protein is CASSVGSTGELFF.

This clonotype has a handful of counts. The gene calls are TRBV10-3 and TRBJ2-3, with D possibly matching TRBD1 (6 bases). CDR1 is ENHRY, CDR2 SYGVKD, per germline. The CDR3 loop spans 16 amino acids. Trimming cost V 0 bases and J 4 bases, with 14 bases left between them. The CDR3 region has the DNA TGTGCCATCAGTGAGTCGGTCGCAGGGGATCCAGATACGCAGTATTTT. This gives the protein CAISESVAGDPDTQYF.